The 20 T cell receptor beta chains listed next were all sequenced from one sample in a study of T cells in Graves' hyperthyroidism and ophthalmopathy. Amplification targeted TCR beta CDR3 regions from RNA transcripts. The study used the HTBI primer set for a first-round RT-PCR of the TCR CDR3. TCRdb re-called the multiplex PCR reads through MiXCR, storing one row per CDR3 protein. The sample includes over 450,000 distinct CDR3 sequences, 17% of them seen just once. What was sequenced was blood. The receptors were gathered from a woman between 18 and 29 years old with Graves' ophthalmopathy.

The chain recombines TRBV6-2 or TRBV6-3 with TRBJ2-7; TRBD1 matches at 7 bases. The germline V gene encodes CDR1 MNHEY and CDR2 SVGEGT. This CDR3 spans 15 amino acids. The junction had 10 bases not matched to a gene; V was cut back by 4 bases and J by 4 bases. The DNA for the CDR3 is TGTGCCAGCAGTTCAATCCGGGACAGCGGATACGAGCAGTACTTC. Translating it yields CASSSIRDSGYEQYF.

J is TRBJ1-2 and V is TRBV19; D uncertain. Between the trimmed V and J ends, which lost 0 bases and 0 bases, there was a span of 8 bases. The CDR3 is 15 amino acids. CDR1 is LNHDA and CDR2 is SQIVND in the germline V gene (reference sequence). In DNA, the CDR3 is TGTGCCAGTAGTATAGAACCGTTAACTAACTATGGCTACACCTTC. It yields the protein CASSIEPLTNYGYTF. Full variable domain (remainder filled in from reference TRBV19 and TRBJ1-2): DGGITQSPKYLFRKEGQNVTLSCEQNLNHDAMYWYRQDPGQGLRLIYYSQIVNDFQKGDIAEGYSVSREKKESFPLTVTSAQKNPTAFYLCASSIEPLTNYGYTFGSGTRLTVV.

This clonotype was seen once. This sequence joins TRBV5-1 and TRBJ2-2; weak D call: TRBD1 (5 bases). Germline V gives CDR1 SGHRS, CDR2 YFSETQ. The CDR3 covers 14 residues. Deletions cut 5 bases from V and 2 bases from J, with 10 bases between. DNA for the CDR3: TGCGCCAGCAGTCCGGACACCAACACCGGGGAGCTGTTTTTT. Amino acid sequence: CASSPDTNTGELFF.

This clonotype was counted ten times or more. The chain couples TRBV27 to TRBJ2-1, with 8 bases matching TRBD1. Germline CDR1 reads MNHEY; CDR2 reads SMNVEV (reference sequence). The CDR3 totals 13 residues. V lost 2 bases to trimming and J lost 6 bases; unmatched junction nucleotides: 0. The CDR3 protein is CASSLTGGNEQFF. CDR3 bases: TGTGCCAGCAGTTTAACAGGGGGCAATGAGCAGTTCTTC.

The CDR3 DNA sequence: TGTGCCAGCAGCGTAGTGACAGGGGGGGACACTGAAGCTTTCTTT. It is translated as CASSVVTGGDTEAFF. The V call is TRBV9, the J call TRBJ1-1, with 9 bases matching TRBD1. With V trimmed by 0 bases and J by 3 bases, 3 bases remained unmatched. Looked up from germline, CDR1 is SGDLS and CDR2 is YYNGEE. This CDR3 has 15 amino acids.

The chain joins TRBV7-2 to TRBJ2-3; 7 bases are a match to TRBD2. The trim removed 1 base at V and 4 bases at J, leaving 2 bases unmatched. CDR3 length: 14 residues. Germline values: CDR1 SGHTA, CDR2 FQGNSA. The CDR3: CASSLDGRSDTQYF. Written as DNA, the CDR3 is TGTGCCAGCAGCTTAGACGGGAGGTCAGATACGCAGTATTTT.

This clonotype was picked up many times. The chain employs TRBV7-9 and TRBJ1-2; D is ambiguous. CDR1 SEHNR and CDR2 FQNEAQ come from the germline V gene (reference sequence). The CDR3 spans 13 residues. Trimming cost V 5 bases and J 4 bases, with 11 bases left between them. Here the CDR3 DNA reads TGTGCCAGCAGCGCGAGCTCCCTCTATGGCTACACCTTC. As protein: CASSASSLYGYTF.

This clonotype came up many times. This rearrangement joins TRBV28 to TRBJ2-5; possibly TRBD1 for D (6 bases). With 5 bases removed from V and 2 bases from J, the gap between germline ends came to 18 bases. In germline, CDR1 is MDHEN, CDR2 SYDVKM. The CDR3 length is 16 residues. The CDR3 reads CASSRTEKGLQETQYF. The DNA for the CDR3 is TGTGCCAGCAGTCGGACAGAGAAAGGCCTACAAGAGACCCAGTACTTC.

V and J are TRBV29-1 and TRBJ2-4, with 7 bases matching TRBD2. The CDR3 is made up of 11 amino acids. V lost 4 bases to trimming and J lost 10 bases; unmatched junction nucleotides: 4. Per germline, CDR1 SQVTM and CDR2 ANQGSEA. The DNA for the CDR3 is TGCAGCGTTGCTAGCGGAGGGATTCAGTACTTC. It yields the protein CSVASGGIQYF. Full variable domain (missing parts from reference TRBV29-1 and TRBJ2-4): SAVISQKPSRDICQRGTSLTIQCQVDSQVTMMFWYRQQPGQSLTLIATANQGSEATYESGFVIDKFPISRPNLTFSTLTVSNMSPEDSSIYLCSVASGGIQYFGAGTRLSVL.

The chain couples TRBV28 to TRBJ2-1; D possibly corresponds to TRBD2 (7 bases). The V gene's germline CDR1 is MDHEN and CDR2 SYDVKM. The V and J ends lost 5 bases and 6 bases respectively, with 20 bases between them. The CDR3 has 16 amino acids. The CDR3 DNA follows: TGTGCCAGCAGTATGGGTAGGGGGAGGGCCCTCAATGAGCAGTTCTTC. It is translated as CASSMGRGRALNEQFF.

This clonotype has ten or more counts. CDR3 region: CASRKRQTGNDYTF. The CDR3 nucleotides read TGTGCCAGCAGAAAGCGCCAGACAGGGAACGACTACACCTTC. The chain joins TRBV6-1 to TRBJ1-2; 7 positions agree with TRBD1. Trimming cost V 6 bases and J 10 bases; bases outside gene matches: 14. The CDR3 sequence is 14 residues long. Germline V gene sequence: CDR1 MNHNS, CDR2 SASEGT.

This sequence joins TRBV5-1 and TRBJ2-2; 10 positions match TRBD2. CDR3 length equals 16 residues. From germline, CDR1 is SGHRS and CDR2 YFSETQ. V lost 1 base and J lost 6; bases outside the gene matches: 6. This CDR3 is CASSLFSGGSSGELFF. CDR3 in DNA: TGCGCCAGCAGCTTGTTTAGCGGGGGGTCGTCCGGGGAGCTGTTTTTT.

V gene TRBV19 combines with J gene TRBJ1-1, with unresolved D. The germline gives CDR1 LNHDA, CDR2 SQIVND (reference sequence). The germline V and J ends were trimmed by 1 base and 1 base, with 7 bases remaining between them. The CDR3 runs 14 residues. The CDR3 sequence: CASSIGTTNTEAFF. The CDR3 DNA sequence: TGTGCCAGTAGTATAGGTACTACGAACACTGAAGCTTTCTTT.

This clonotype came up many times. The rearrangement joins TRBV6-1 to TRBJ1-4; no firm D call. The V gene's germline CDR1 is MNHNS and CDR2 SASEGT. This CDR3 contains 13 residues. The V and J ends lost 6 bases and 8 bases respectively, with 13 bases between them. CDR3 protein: CASSEKKREKLFF. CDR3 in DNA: TGTGCCAGCAGCGAGAAGAAGCGGGAAAAACTGTTTTTT.

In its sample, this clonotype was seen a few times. In DNA form, the CDR3 reads TGTGCCAGCAGCGTACCCGACGGGGAGCTGTTTTTT. It specifies CASSVPDGELFF. The V call is TRBV9, the J call TRBJ2-2, with D unresolved. Trimming took 1 base from V and 7 from J, leaving 5 bases between them. The CDR3 spans 12 residues. CDR1 and CDR2 from the germline V gene are SGDLS and YYNGEE.

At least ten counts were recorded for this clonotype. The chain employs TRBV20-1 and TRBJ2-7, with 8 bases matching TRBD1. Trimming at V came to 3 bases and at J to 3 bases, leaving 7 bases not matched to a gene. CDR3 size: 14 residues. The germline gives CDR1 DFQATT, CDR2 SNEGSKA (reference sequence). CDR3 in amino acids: CSASDGQGYYEQYF. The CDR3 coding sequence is TGCAGTGCTAGTGACGGACAGGGCTACTACGAGCAGTACTTC.

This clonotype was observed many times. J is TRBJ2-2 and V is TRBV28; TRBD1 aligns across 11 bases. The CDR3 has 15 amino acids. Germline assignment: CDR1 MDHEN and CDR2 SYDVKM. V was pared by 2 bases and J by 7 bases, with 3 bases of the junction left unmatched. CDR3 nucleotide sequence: TGTGCCAGCAGTTTAGGGACAGGGGGAATCGGGGAGCTGTTTTTT. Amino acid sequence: CASSLGTGGIGELFF.

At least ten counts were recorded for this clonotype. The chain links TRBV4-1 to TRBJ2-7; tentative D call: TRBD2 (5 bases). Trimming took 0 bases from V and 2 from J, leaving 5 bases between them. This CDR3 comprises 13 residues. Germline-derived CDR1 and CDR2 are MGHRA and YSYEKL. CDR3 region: CASSQEGAYEQYF. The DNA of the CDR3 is TGCGCCAGCAGCCAAGAGGGAGCCTACGAGCAGTACTTC.

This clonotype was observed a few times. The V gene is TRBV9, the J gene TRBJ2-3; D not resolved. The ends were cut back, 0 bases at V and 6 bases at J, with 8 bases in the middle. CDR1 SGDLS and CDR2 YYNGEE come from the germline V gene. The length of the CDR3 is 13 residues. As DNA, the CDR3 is TGTGCCAGCAGCGTAGGGAAGGCGGATACGCAGTATTTT. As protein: CASSVGKADTQYF.

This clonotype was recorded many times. Written as DNA, the CDR3 is TGTGCCAGCAGAAAACAGGGGGCGGACTCCTACGAGCAGTACTTC. Protein product: CASRKQGADSYEQYF. The V call is TRBV28, the J call TRBJ2-7; 9 nucleotides agree with TRBD1. Germline V CDR1 and CDR2: MDHEN, SYDVKM. Unmatched junction bases numbered 6, after V lost 6 bases and J lost 0 bases. The CDR3 is 15 amino acids.